This T cell receptor (beta chain) was recorded in a study of blood T cell repertoires in COVID-19. Study at large: Collection of acute and convalescent COVID-19 samples took place in the United States, Italy and Spain.

Data came from immunoSEQ multiplex PCR; TCRdb stores just in-frame clones and leaves some out. This repertoire shows some 200,000 clones, 70% to 90% found once; its top ten account for around 8.8%. V lost 5 bases and J lost 7, with 21 bases in between. The CDR3 contains 17 residues. CDR1 is SEHNR and CDR2 is FQNEAQ in the germline V gene (reference sequence). Two negative PCRs, clearance, or symptom resolution were required of recovered Cohort 3 donors. This rearrangement joins TRBV7-9 to TRBJ1-6; D uncertain. The TCR sequence derives from a man between 40 and 49 years old who had recovered from COVID-19. Sequences were obtained from PBMCs or T cells enriched from blood (not recorded which). The CDR3 loop is CASSRYPRGRENSPLHF. Written as DNA, the CDR3 is TGTGCCAGCAGCCGTTACCCACGAGGAAGGGAGAATTCACCCCTCCACTTT.